These 19 T cell receptor beta chains were sequenced from one sample in a study of OX40 agonist ivuxolimab in advanced cancers. Sequencing was performed with immunoSEQ multiplex PCR; in TCRdb, only in-frame clones are kept and a portion is missing. The table shows about 6,300 clones, with 70% occurring only once. The sequences come from CD4+ or CD8+ T cells sorted from blood, collected in a trial of the OX40 agonist ivuxolimab. These receptors all stem from an adult with an advanced solid tumor such as melanoma, head and neck, liver or kidney cancer.

The chain has TRBV28 and TRBJ2-1, with a tentative D call TRBD2 (7 bases). The CDR3 extends over 13 amino acids. CDR1 MDHEN and CDR2 SYDVKM come from the germline V gene. V was clipped by 10 bases and J by 6 bases, with 16 bases between them. DNA for the CDR3: TGTGCCATCTTAGGGGGGGCATCCAATGAGCAGTTCTTC. Its protein product is CAILGGASNEQFF.

J is TRBJ2-3 and V is TRBV7-8, with 10 bases that match TRBD2. V lost 0 bases and J lost 5; bases outside the gene matches: 5. Germline V gene data show CDR1 as SGHVS and CDR2 as FQNEAQ. The CDR3 runs to 16 residues. CDR3: CASSLALAGELDTQYF. The CDR3 coding sequence is TGTGCCAGCAGCTTAGCCCTAGCGGGAGAGTTAGATACGCAGTATTTT.

This clone was found a few times. This CDR3 is also generated by other DNA sequences in the sample. The V call is TRBV6-5, the J call TRBJ1-2; D is undetermined. V lost 0 bases, J lost 5 bases, and 4 bases lay in between. This CDR3 region has 12 residues. Per germline, CDR1 MNHEY and CDR2 SVGAGI. The CDR3 sequence: CASSYSGYGYTF. CDR3 coding DNA: TGTGCCAGCAGTTACTCAGGGTATGGCTACACCTTC.

Only one count was recorded for this clone. This chain links TRBV7-6 with TRBJ2-5, with D perhaps given as TRBD1 or TRBD2 (6 bases each). Germline CDR1 and CDR2: SGHVS and FNYEAQ. V lost 5 bases, J lost 2 bases, and 21 bases lay in between. This CDR3 comprises 17 residues. The CDR3 spells CASSLGGTPRGQETQYF. Written as DNA, the CDR3 is TGTGCCAGCAGCCTTGGAGGGACCCCCAGGGGTCAAGAGACCCAGTACTTC. Full variable domain (remainder filled in from reference TRBV7-6 and TRBJ2-5): GAGVSQSPRYKVTKRGQDVALRCDPISGHVSLYWYRQALGQGPEFLTYFNYEAQQDKSGLPNDRFSAERPEGSISTLTIQRTEQRDSAMYRCASSLGGTPRGQETQYFGPGTRLLVL.

This clone was detected ten times or more. The J gene is TRBJ2-1, the V gene TRBV27; 12 bases are a match to TRBD1. Per the germline V gene, CDR1 is MNHEY and CDR2 is SMNVEV (reference sequence). Losses at the gene ends were 5 bases for V and 9 bases for J; bases not matched to a gene: 8. This CDR3 has 15 amino acids. CDR3 protein: CASSLWGQGAVEQFF. The CDR3 DNA reads TGTGCCAGCAGTCTATGGGGACAGGGGGCAGTTGAGCAGTTCTTC.

This clone was seen more than once but under ten times. CDR3 nucleotide sequence: TGTGCCAGCAGCCTGGCAGGGAGACTGCAGTATTTT. It encodes CASSLAGRLQYF. The chain carries TRBV11-2 and TRBJ2-3; perhaps D is TRBD1 or TRBD2 (5 bases each). Germline V gene data show CDR1 as SGHAT and CDR2 as FQNNGV. There are 12 residues in the CDR3. Trimming cost V 5 bases and J 11 bases, with 14 bases left between them.

This chain uses TRBV9 with TRBJ2-7; the D gene is possibly TRBD1 (6 bases). Trimming left V 0 bases short and J 0 bases short, with 7 bases between. The CDR3 spans 14 residues. CDR1 and CDR2 (germline): SGDLS, YYNGEE. CDR3 region: CASSVGTASYEQYF. Written as DNA, the CDR3 is TGTGCCAGCAGCGTAGGGACAGCCTCCTACGAGCAGTACTTC. The entire variable domain, with the rest obtained from reference TRBV9 and TRBJ2-7, is as follows: DSGVTQTPKHLITATGQRVTLRCSPRSGDLSVYWYQQSLDQGLQFLIQYYNGEERAKGNILERFSAQQFPDLHSELNLSSLELGDSALYFCASSVGTASYEQYFGPGTRLTVT.

On this clone itself: One end of the junction varies from germline; a read error may be responsible. The CDR3 is CASSFLGLAGSSNEQFF. The CDR3 DNA is TGCGCCAGCAGCTTCCTGGGACTAGCGGGATCCTCCAATGAGCAGTTCTTC. The V gene is TRBV5-1, the J gene TRBJ2-1; 13 bases are shared with TRBD2. The CDR3 extends over 17 amino acids. The germline CDR1 and CDR2 sequences are SGHRS and YFSETQ. Complete variable domain (other parts from reference TRBV5-1 and TRBJ2-1): KAGVTQTPRYLIKTRGQQVTLSCSPISGHRSVSWYQQTPGQGLQFLFEYFSETQRNKGNFPGRFSGRQFSNSRSEMNVSTLELGDSALYLCASSFLGLAGSSNEQFFGPGTRLTVL.

This clone was counted a few times. The rearrangement uses TRBV7-6 and TRBJ2-7; TRBD1 is a possible D gene (5 bases). V lost 3 bases and J 2 bases, leaving 11 bases between the germline ends. The CDR3 has 14 amino acids. Germline V CDR1 and CDR2: SGHVS, FNYEAQ. The CDR3 region is CASSFSGPTYEQYF. The CDR3 DNA is TGTGCCAGCAGCTTTTCAGGGCCAACCTACGAGCAGTACTTC. Full variable domain (missing parts from reference TRBV7-6 and TRBJ2-7): GAGVSQSPRYKVTKRGQDVALRCDPISGHVSLYWYRQALGQGPEFLTYFNYEAQQDKSGLPNDRFSAERPEGSISTLTIQRTEQRDSAMYRCASSFSGPTYEQYFGPGTRLTVT.

This clone was seen only a few times. The chain links TRBV7-6 to TRBJ2-1; D is undetermined. The CDR3 has 12 amino acids. Germline-derived CDR1 and CDR2 are SGHVS and FNYEAQ. The V gene lost 3 bases and the J gene lost 5 bases, with 5 bases spanning the gap. This CDR3 is CASSLGDNEQFF. CDR3 coding DNA: TGTGCCAGCAGCTTGGGCGACAATGAGCAGTTCTTC.

The V call is TRBV4-3, the J call TRBJ2-1; the D is unclear. The CDR3 extends over 13 amino acids. The V end was cut by 0 bases, the J end by 5 bases, with 5 bases between. The germline V gene has CDR1 LGHNA and CDR2 YSLEER. The CDR3 here is CASSQDRDNEQFF. CDR3 bases: TGCGCCAGCAGCCAAGATAGGGACAATGAGCAGTTCTTC.

The CDR3 reads CASSLALNYGYTF. CDR3 sequence (DNA): TGTGCCAGCAGCTTAGCGCTTAACTATGGCTACACCTTC. The J gene is TRBJ1-2, the V gene TRBV7-9; D is unresolved. This CDR3 comprises 13 residues. Trimming pared 0 bases from V and 1 base from J, leaving 3 bases between. In germline, CDR1 is SEHNR, CDR2 FQNEAQ (reference sequence).

V gene TRBV5-6 combines with J gene TRBJ2-2, with D possibly matching TRBD2 (5 bases). Germline CDR1 and CDR2: SGHDT and YYEEEE. The CDR3 runs 12 residues. Trimming left V 4 bases short and J 5 bases short, with 6 bases between. In DNA form, the CDR3 reads TGTGCCAGCAGCGCGGGTACCGGGGAGCTGTTTTTT. Its translation is CASSAGTGELFF.

V and J are TRBV5-4 and TRBJ2-2; TRBD1 or TRBD2 may be the D gene (5 bases each). The CDR3 consists of 13 residues. Germline lookup yields CDR1 SGHNT and CDR2 YYREEE (reference sequence). The V end was cut by 1 base, the J end by 5 bases, with 6 bases between. The CDR3 loop reads CASSLWGTGELFF. In DNA, the CDR3 is TGTGCCAGCAGCTTGTGGGGGACCGGGGAGCTGTTTTTT.

The chain carries TRBV28 and TRBJ1-5; D remains unclear. The CDR3 loop spans 15 amino acids. Germline assignment: CDR1 MDHEN and CDR2 SYDVKM. V lost 10 bases and J lost 0, with 16 bases in between. CDR3 sequence (DNA): TGTGCCACCAATAAACAGATAACTAGCAATCAGCCCCAGCATTTT. It translates to CATNKQITSNQPQHF.

This clone was recorded a few times. The chain has TRBV7-9 and TRBJ1-1; D may be TRBD1 (5 bases). The length of the CDR3 is 15 residues. Looked up from germline, CDR1 is SEHNR and CDR2 is FQNEAQ (reference sequence). V lost 1 base and J 3 bases, leaving 12 bases between the germline ends. CDR3 in amino acids: CASSLVGGVDTEAFF. The CDR3 DNA is TGTGCCAGCAGCTTAGTCGGGGGGGTGGACACTGAAGCTTTCTTT.

CDR3 amino acids: CASSSGLAVYNEQFF. CDR3 nucleotide sequence: TGTGCCAGCAGCTCGGGACTAGCGGTATACAATGAGCAGTTCTTC. V usage is TRBV7-9 and J usage is TRBJ2-1, with 11 positions matching TRBD2. V lost 4 bases and J lost 4; bases outside the gene matches: 3. The CDR3 spans 15 residues. Germline CDR1 SEHNR, CDR2 FQNEAQ (reference sequence).

This clone has a count of ten or more. This chain connects TRBV9 to TRBJ2-7, with D possibly matching TRBD1 (6 bases). The CDR3 runs 15 residues. Germline V lookup: CDR1 SGDLS, CDR2 YYNGEE. The ends were cut back, 3 bases at V and 1 base at J, with 14 bases in the middle. This chain's CDR3 is CASSDPTGPSYEQYF. CDR3 DNA: TGTGCCAGCAGCGACCCTACAGGGCCATCCTACGAGCAGTACTTC.

This clone was found many times. The V and J genes are TRBV7-9 and TRBJ1-2; D unclear. The CDR3 totals 11 residues. V lost 0 bases and J 8 bases, leaving 4 bases between the germline ends. Germline V gene lookup returns CDR1 SEHNR and CDR2 FQNEAQ (reference sequence). The CDR3 reads CASSLAQGYTF. CDR3 bases: TGTGCCAGCAGCTTAGCGCAGGGCTACACCTTC.